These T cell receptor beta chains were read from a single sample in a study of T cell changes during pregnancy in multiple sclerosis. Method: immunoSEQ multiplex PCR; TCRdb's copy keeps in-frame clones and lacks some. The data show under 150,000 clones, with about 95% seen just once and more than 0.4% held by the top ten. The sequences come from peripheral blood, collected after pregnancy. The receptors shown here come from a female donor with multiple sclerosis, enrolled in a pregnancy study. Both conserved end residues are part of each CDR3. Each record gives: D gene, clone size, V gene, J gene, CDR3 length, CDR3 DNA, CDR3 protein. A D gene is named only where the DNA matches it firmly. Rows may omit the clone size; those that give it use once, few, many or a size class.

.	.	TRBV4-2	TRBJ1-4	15	TGTGCCAGCAGCCAAGACCCGGGAACTAATGAAAAACTGTTTTTT	CASSQDPGTNEKLFF
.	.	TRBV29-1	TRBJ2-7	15	TGCAGCGTTGAGGGTTCGGCAGGGATTGCCTACGAGCAGTACTTC	CSVEGSAGIAYEQYF
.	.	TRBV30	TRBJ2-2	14	TGTGCCTGGTCATCCGGGACATACACCGGGGAGCTGTTTTTT	CAWSSGTYTGELFF
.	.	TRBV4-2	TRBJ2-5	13	TGTGCCAGCAGCCCGGGAGTTGGGGAGACCCAGTACTTC	CASSPGVGETQYF
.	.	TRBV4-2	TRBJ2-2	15	TGTGCCAGCAGCCCCCAACAGGCAGTCACCGGGGAGCTGTTTTTT	CASSPQQAVTGELFF
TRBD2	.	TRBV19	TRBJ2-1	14	TGTGCCAGTAGGCGGTCTAGCGGGGACGGTGAGCAGTTCTTC	CASRRSSGDGEQFF
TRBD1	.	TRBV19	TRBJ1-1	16	TGTGCCAGTAGTCCCCCCAGACAGGGGATGAACACTGAAGCTTTCTTT	CASSPPRQGMNTEAFF
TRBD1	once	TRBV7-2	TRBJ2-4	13	TGTGCCAGCAGCAACGGACAGGGATACATTCAGTACTTC	CASSNGQGYIQYF
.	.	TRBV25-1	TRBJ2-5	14	TGTGCCAGCAGCACGGGACAATCAGCGGCAACCCAGTACTTC	CASSTGQSAATQYF
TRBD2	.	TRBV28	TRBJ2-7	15	TGTGCCAGCAGTTCCGGGACTAGGGGACCCTACGAGCAGTACTTC	CASSSGTRGPYEQYF
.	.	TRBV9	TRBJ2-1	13	TGTGCCAGCAGCGTAGGGGGACTGGAGGAGCAGTTCTTC	CASSVGGLEEQFF
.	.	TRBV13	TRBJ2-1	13	TGTGCCAGCAGCGAGACAGGTCTCAATGAGCAGTTCTTC	CASSETGLNEQFF
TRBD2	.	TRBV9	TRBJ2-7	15	TGTGCCAGCAGCGTAGTAGGGACTAGCGTTCACGAGCAGTACTTC	CASSVVGTSVHEQYF
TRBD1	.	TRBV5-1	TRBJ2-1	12	TGCGCCAGCAGCCGGACAGGGAATGAGCAGTTCTTC	CASSRTGNEQFF
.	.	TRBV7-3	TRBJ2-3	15	TGTGCCAGCAGCCTCACAGCTGGGTCTTCAGATACGCAGTATTTT	CASSLTAGSSDTQYF
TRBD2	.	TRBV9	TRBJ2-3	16	TGTGCCAGCAGCGTAGGGGCGGGAGGGCCTTCAGATACGCAGTATTTT	CASSVGAGGPSDTQYF
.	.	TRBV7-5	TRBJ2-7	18	TGTGCCAGAAGCTTATGGGCCGCCCTAGCGGGAGTTGACCACGAGCAGTACTTC	CARSLWAALAGVDHEQYF
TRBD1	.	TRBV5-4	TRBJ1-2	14	TGTGCCAGCAGCTTGGGACAGGGGGACTATGGCTACACCTTC	CASSLGQGDYGYTF
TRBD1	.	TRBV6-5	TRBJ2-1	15	TGTGCCAGCAGTTACCCAGGACAGGGGTACAATGAGCAGTTCTTC	CASSYPGQGYNEQFF
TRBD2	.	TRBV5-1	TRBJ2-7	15	TGCGCCAGCAGCTTAGGCGGGAGTAGCTCCTACGAGCAGTACTTC	CASSLGGSSSYEQYF
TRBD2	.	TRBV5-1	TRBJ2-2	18	TGCGCCAGCAGCTCGGGACTAGCGCGGGTGGCTAACACCGGGGAGCTGTTTTTT	CASSSGLARVANTGELFF
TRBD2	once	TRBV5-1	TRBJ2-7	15	TGCGCCACCTCTTTCGCGGGGGAAAGCTCCTACGAGCAGTACTTC	CATSFAGESSYEQYF
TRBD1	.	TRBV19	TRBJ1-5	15	TGTGCCAGTAGTATTGGGACAGAACACAATCAGCCCCAGCATTTT	CASSIGTEHNQPQHF
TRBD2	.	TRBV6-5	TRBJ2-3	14	TGTGCCAGCAATCGCGGGAGTGGGGGGGGTACGCAGTATTTT	CASNRGSGGGTQYF
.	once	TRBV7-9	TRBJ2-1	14	TGTGCCAGCAGCGTCACCGGGACTTACAATGAGCAGTTCTTC	CASSVTGTYNEQFF
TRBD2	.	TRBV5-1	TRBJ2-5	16	TGCGCCAGCAGCCCGGAACTAGCGGGAGGGGGAGTCGCCCAGTACTTC	CASSPELAGGGVAQYF
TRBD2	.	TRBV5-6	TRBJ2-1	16	TGTGCCAGCAGCACACCGGGGGGAAGATCCTACAATGAGCAGTTCTTC	CASSTPGGRSYNEQFF
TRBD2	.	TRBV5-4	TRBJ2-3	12	TGTGCCAGCAGCTTGGGGGGGGGTACGCAGTATTTT	CASSLGGGTQYF
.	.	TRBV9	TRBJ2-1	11	TGTGCCAGCAGCATAAACAATGAGCAGTTCTTC	CASSINNEQFF
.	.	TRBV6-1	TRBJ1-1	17	TGTGCCAGCAGTGAGAGTTTCTACAGGGTGGAGAACACTGAAGCTTTCTTT	CASSESFYRVENTEAFF
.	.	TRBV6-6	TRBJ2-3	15	TGTGCCAGCAGCGTCGTGGGGCTAGGATCAGATACGCAGTATTTT	CASSVVGLGSDTQYF
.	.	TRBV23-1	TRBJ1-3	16	TGCGCCAGCAGTCAATCAGCGAAGCGGCCTCCACACACCATATATTTT	CASSQSAKRPPHTIYF
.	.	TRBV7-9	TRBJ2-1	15	TGTGCCAGCAGCTCGAGGGGGGGAGTACTAAATGAGCAGTTCTTC	CASSSRGGVLNEQFF
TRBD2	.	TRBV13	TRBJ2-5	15	TGTGCCAGCAGCTTATTCCTAGCGGGAGCGGAGACCCAGTACTTC	CASSLFLAGAETQYF
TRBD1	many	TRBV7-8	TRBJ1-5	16	TGTGCCAGCAGCTTAGGGACAGGGACTGGCAATCAGCCCCAGCATTTT	CASSLGTGTGNQPQHF
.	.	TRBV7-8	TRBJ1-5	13	TGTGCCAGCAGCTTAGTGATCGGGGAGCCCCAGCATTTT	CASSLVIGEPQHF
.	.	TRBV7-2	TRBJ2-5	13	TGTGCCAGCGAAAGGGGGAAAAGGGAGACCCAGTACTTC	CASERGKRETQYF
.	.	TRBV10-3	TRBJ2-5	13	TGTGCCATCAGTGACAGGTTGGGAGAGACCCAGTACTTC	CAISDRLGETQYF
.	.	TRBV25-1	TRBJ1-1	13	TGTGCCAGCAGTGAAAACGTGGAACGAGGGGCTTTCTTT	CASSENVERGAFF
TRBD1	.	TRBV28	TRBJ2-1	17	TGTGCCAGCAGTCCCAGGACAGGGGGTATAATACGGAATGAGCAGTTCTTC	CASSPRTGGIIRNEQFF
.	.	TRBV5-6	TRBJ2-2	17	TGTGCCAGCAGCTCCCCAAACAGCCACTTTAACACCGGGGAGCTGTTTTTT	CASSSPNSHFNTGELFF
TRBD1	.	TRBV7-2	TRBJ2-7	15	TGTGCCAGCAGCTTAGCTAGGGACAGGGTGGGCGAGCAGTACTTC	CASSLARDRVGEQYF
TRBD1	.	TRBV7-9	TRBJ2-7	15	TGTGCCAGCAGATCTACCGGGACAGGTTCCTACGAGCAGTACTTC	CASRSTGTGSYEQYF
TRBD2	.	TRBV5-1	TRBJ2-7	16	TGCGCCAGCAGCTTCGGGACTAGCGGGACAGGGTACGAGCAGTACTTC	CASSFGTSGTGYEQYF
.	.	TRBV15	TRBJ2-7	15	TGTGCCACCAGCAGAGATATCAGGGGGGACTACGAGCAGTACTTC	CATSRDIRGDYEQYF
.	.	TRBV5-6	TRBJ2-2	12	TGTGCCAGCAGCTCTAACACCGGGGAGCTGTTTTTT	CASSSNTGELFF
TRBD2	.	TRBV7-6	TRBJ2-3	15	TGTGCCAGCAGCTTAGTTGGGGGGGTGACAGATACGCAGTATTTT	CASSLVGGVTDTQYF
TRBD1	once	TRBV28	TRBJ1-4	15	TGTGCCAGCAGTTTAGGGGACAGGGGGGATGAAAAACTGTTTTTT	CASSLGDRGDEKLFF
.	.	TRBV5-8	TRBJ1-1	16	TGTGCCAGCAACTCAAATTACAGGGACATGAACACTGAAGCTTTCTTT	CASNSNYRDMNTEAFF
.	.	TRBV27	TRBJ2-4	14	TGTGCCAGCAGTTTATCCCCTAGAGCCGTGGAACAGTACTTC	CASSLSPRAVEQYF
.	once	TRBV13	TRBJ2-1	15	TGTGCCAGCAGCTTATGGCAGGCACACTACAATGAGCAGTTCTTC	CASSLWQAHYNEQFF
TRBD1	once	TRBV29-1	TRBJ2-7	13	TGCAGCGTTACGGGGACAGGAGGCTACGAGCAGTACTTC	CSVTGTGGYEQYF
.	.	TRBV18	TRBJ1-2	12	TGTGCCAGCTCACCAGGGGCTAATGGCTACACCTTC	CASSPGANGYTF
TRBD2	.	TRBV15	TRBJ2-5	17	TGTGCCACCAGCCTTACTAGCGGGCCAAGGTACCAAGAGACCCAGTACTTC	CATSLTSGPRYQETQYF
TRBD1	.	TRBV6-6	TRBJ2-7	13	TGTGCCAGCAGGGACAGGGGAGGCTACGAGCAGTACTTC	CASRDRGGYEQYF
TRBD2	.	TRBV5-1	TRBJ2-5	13	TGCGCCAGCAGCTCAGCGGGAGAAGAGACCCAGTACTTC	CASSSAGEETQYF